Sequencing of this T cell receptor (beta chain) was carried out in a study of cytomegalovirus exposure and HLA in healthy donors. Study-level findings and limits: Several of the most significant clusters were apparently associated with common viral pathogens in a later analysis.

In the PCR, 60 Vbeta and 13 Jbeta primers were used. Some clones are missing from TCRdb's copy, which holds only in-frame ones; the method was immunoSEQ multiplex PCR. This table holds 200,000 to 250,000 clones, 60% to 80% found once. As for this clone: Its antigen is unidentified.

This CDR3 is built from 13 residues. Germline loops: CDR1 SGHDT, CDR2 YYEEEE. V shed 4 bases and J 3 bases; nucleotides not matched to a gene: 4. Sequencing was performed on PBMCs. V usage is TRBV5-6 and J usage is TRBJ2-7; 7 nucleotides agree with TRBD1. The sequence came from a woman aged 25 to 45 in good health and CMV-seronegative. The CDR3 here is CASSQGQFYEQYF. The DNA of the CDR3 is TGTGCCAGCAGCCAGGGACAGTTCTACGAGCAGTACTTC.